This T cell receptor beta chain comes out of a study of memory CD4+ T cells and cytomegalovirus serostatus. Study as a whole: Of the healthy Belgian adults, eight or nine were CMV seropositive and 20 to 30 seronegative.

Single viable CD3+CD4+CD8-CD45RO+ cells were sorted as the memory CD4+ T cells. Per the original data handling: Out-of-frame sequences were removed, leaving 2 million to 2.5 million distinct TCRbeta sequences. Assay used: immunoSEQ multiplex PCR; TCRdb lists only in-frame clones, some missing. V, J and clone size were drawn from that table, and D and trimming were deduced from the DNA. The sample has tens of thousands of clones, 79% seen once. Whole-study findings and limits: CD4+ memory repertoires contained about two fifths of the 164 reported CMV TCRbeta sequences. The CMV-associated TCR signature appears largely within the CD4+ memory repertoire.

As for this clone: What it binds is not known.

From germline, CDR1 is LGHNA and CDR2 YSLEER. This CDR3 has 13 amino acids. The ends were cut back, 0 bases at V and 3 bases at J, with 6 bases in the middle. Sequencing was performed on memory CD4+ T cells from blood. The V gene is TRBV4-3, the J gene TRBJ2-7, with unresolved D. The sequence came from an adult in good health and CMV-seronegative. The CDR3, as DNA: TGCGCCAGCAGCCAAGATCGTGGCTACGAGCAGTACTTC. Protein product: CASSQDRGYEQYF.